Listed below are T cell receptor beta chains from one sample, sequenced in a study of blood T cell repertoires in COVID-19. Method: immunoSEQ multiplex PCR; TCRdb's copy keeps in-frame clones and lacks some. This sample has 250,000 to 350,000 clones, with approximately 90% found just once. The sample consisted of peripheral blood. These receptors were obtained from a woman aged 60-75 years with acute or convalescent COVID-19. Each CDR3 is given with its conserved first and last residue. A D gene is named only where the DNA matches it firmly. Not all rows give a size; the values are once, few, many and, for expanded clones, a class.

TRBJ1-5 - TRBV7-9 - TGTGCCAGCAGCTGGGGGGGCCAGGGTGGTCAGCCCCAGCATTTT CASSWGGQGGQPQHF
TRBJ2-2 - TRBV27 - TGTGCCAGCATGAGAGGGAACACCGGGGAGCTGTTTTTT CASMRGNTGELFF
TRBJ2-5 once TRBV10-3 - TGTGCCATCACCCCGACTCCTCAAGAGACCCAGTACTTC CAITPTPQETQYF
TRBJ2-5 - TRBV5-1 - TGCGCCAGCAGCCCGGGGGGCTCGGAGACCCAGTACTTC CASSPGGSETQYF
TRBJ1-1 - TRBV18 TRBD1 TGTGCCAGCTCATTGGGGACAGGGCGGGAAGCTTTCTTT CASSLGTGREAFF
TRBJ2-7 - TRBV29-1 TRBD1 TGCAGCGTAACAGGGGTCTCATCGGACGAGCAGTACTTC CSVTGVSSDEQYF
TRBJ2-7 - TRBV4-3 - TGCGCCAGCAGCCTAGAAAGAGCCCCCCTCGAGCAGTACTTC CASSLERAPLEQYF
TRBJ2-1 once TRBV4-3 TRBD2 TGCGCCAGCAGCCAAGATCCTAGCGGGGTTGGCTACAATGAGCAGTTCTTC CASSQDPSGVGYNEQFF
TRBJ1-2 - TRBV19 - TGTGCCAGTAGTCCTAACAGGGTGAGGAGTGGCTACACCTTC CASSPNRVRSGYTF
TRBJ2-7 - TRBV29-1 TRBD2 TGCAGCGTGAGGCTCGGTACTAGCGGGGGAGGCGGGCAGTACTTC CSVRLGTSGGGGQYF
TRBJ2-7 - TRBV5-1 - TGCGCCAGCAGCTCCACAGCCTACGAGCAGTACTTC CASSSTAYEQYF
TRBJ2-7 - TRBV2 TRBD1 TGTGCCAGCCGGGGACAGATCTACGAGCAGTACTTC CASRGQIYEQYF
TRBJ1-1 - TRBV30 - TGTGCCTGGGGGACACTCCGGAACACTGAAGCTTTCTTT CAWGTLRNTEAFF
TRBJ2-1 - TRBV5-3 TRBD1 TGTGCCAGAAGCTGGACAGGGGTGAGCTCCTACAATGAGCAGTTCTTC CARSWTGVSSYNEQFF
TRBJ1-1 - TRBV24-1 - TGTGCCACCCAATCCCGTAGCACTGAAGCTTTCTTT CATQSRSTEAFF
TRBJ2-5 once TRBV12-5 - TGTGCTAGTGGTTTGATCCGCCAAGAGACCCAGTACTTC CASGLIRQETQYF
TRBJ2-2 - TRBV11-2 - TGTGCCAGCAGCTCAAGGGGCAGAAACACCGGGGAGCTGTTTTTT CASSSRGRNTGELFF
TRBJ1-1 - TRBV6-2/TRBV6-3 - TGTGCCAGCAGTCCCCGAGGACAGGCTTTCTTT CASSPRGQAFF
TRBJ2-1 once TRBV7-2 TRBD1 TGTGCCAGCAGCTTAGAGAGGGGGCGTGAGCAGTTCTTC CASSLERGREQFF
TRBJ2-1 - TRBV19 TRBD2 TGTGCCAGTAGTACTAGCGGGGCCCTCAATGAGCAGTTCTTC CASSTSGALNEQFF
TRBJ2-5 - TRBV9 TRBD2 TGTGCCAGCAGCACCGGGGGGGCCGGGGAGACCCAGTACTTC CASSTGGAGETQYF
TRBJ2-1 few TRBV15 - TGTGCCACCAGCGAGTTCAGGGGCGGGAATGAGCAGTTCTTC CATSEFRGGNEQFF
TRBJ1-1 - TRBV5-1 - TGCGCCAGCAGCTTGGGCCCGGGACAAGGATTGGAAGCTTTCTTT CASSLGPGQGLEAFF
TRBJ2-3 - TRBV7-2 - TGTGCCAGCAGCCCATGGGAAACGGGAGCCGATACGCAGTATTTT CASSPWETGADTQYF
TRBJ1-2 - TRBV12-2 - TGTGCAAGTCGCGGTCAGTCTCCGGACATCATAGGGGCTGGCTACACCTTC CASRGQSPDIIGAGYTF
TRBJ2-7 - TRBV4-2 - TGTGCCAGCAGCCAAGTCGTACGGACTCCGTCGGCCTGGTACTTC CASSQVVRTPSAWYF
TRBJ2-1 - TRBV7-2 - TGTGCCAGCAGCCCCCAGACTAGTGGGCATGAGCAGTTCTTC CASSPQTSGHEQFF
TRBJ1-1 once TRBV7-8 - TGTGCCAGCAGCTTAGTCAGGGCCACTGAAGCTTTCTTT CASSLVRATEAFF
TRBJ2-5 once TRBV24-1 - TGTGCCACCAGTGATCCCCGAGGGGGGGCCTTCCAAGAGACCCAGTACTTC CATSDPRGGAFQETQYF
TRBJ1-2 - TRBV28 TRBD1 TGTGCCAGCAGTTCCGCGGGACAGGGCCATGGCTACACCTTC CASSSAGQGHGYTF
TRBJ2-1 - TRBV7-2 - TGTGCCAGCAGCCGGAGCGGGTCGAGAACCCGCGACTCCTACAATGAGCAGTTCTTC CASSRSGSRTRDSYNEQFF
TRBJ1-5 - TRBV6-2/TRBV6-3 - TGTGCCAGCAGTTACTCAACCACTAATCAGCCCCAGCATTTT CASSYSTTNQPQHF
TRBJ2-2 - TRBV6-2/TRBV6-3 - TGTGCCAGCAGTTACCGGCGGGGTGGGACCGGGGAGCTGTTTTTT CASSYRRGGTGELFF
TRBJ1-5 - TRBV2 - TGTGCCAGCAGTGAAGTTGACAGAGATCAGCCCCAGCATTTT CASSEVDRDQPQHF
TRBJ2-1 once TRBV2 TRBD2 TGTGCCACCGGAGGGACTAGCGGGAAAGTGCAATACAATGAGCAGTTCTTC CATGGTSGKVQYNEQFF
TRBJ2-1 - TRBV5-4 - TGTGCCACCAGTTCAATAGATAGCGCGGGTCCCTCCTACAATGAGCAGTTCTTC CATSSIDSAGPSYNEQFF
TRBJ1-4 - TRBV5-8 - TGTGCCAGCAGCTTGTTTGTCGCAACTAATGAAAAACTGTTTTTT CASSLFVATNEKLFF
TRBJ1-4 - TRBV5-1 - TGCGCCAGCAGCTTGGGGATTACAGGGAAGGGTGAAAAACTGTTTTTT CASSLGITGKGEKLFF
TRBJ2-7 - TRBV5-5 TRBD1 TGTGCCAGCAGCCCAAGGACAGGGGCCTACGAGCAGTACTTC CASSPRTGAYEQYF
TRBJ2-7 - TRBV28 TRBD1 TGTGCCAGCAGCTTTACCGGGACAGTGATCTACGAGCAGTACTTC CASSFTGTVIYEQYF
TRBJ1-3 - TRBV4-2 TRBD1 TGTGCCAGCAGCCAAGATCCCGGACAGGGCTACTCTGGAAACACCATATATTTT CASSQDPGQGYSGNTIYF
TRBJ2-7 - TRBV6-5 TRBD1 TGTGCCAGCAGTTACTACCCCGGGACAGCGTACGAGCAGTACTTC CASSYYPGTAYEQYF
TRBJ2-2 - TRBV6-6 TRBD1 TGTGCCAGCAGTTACCCGACAGGGAGAGGTACCGGGGAGCTGTTTTTT CASSYPTGRGTGELFF
TRBJ1-1 few TRBV20-1 - TGCAGTGCTAGGAGGAACACTGAAGCTTTCTTT CSARRNTEAFF
TRBJ1-4 - TRBV19 - TGTGCCAGCCATCCGTCCTCCAGGCGGGATGAAAAACTGTTTTTT CASHPSSRRDEKLFF